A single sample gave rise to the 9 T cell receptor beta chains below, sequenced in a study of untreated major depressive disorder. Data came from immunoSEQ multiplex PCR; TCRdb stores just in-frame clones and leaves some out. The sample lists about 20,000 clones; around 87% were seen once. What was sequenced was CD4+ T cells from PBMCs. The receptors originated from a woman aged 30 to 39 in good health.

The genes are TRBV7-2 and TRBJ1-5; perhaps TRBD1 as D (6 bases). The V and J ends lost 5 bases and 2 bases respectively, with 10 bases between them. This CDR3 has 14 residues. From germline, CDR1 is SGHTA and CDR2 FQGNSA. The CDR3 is CASSRDIGNQPQHF. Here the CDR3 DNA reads TGTGCCAGCAGCCGGGACATTGGCAATCAGCCCCAGCATTTT.

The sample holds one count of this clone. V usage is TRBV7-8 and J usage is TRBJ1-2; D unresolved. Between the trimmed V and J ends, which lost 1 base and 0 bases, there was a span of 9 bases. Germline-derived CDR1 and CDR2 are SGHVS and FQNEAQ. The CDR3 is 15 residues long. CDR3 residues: CASSLGRSTNYGYTF. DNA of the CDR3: TGTGCCAGCAGCTTAGGCCGGTCGACTAACTATGGCTACACCTTC. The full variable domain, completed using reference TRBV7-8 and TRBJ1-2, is GAGVSQSPRYKVAKRGQDVALRCDPISGHVSLFWYQQALGQGPEFLTYFQNEAQLDKSGLPSDRFFAERPEGSVSTLKIQRTQQEDSAVYLCASSLGRSTNYGYTFGSGTRLTVV.

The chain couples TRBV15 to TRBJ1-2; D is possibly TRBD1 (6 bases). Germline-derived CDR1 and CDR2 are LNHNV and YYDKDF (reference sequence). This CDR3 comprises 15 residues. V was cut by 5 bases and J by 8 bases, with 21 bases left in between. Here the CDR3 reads CATSVDGTGSSGYTF. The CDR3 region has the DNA TGTGCCACCAGCGTAGATGGTACAGGGTCGTCGGGCTACACCTTC.

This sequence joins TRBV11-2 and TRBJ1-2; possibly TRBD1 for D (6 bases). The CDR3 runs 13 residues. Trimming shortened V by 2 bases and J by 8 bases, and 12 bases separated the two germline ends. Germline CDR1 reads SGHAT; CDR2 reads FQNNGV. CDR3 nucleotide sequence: TGTGCCAGCAGCTTACAGGGGAAGGAGGGCTACACCTTC. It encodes CASSLQGKEGYTF.

The CDR3 reads CASRGQGSRNTEAFF. The CDR3 DNA is TGTGCCAGTAGGGGACAGGGGTCAAGGAACACTGAAGCTTTCTTT. The rearrangement uses TRBV19 and TRBJ1-1; 10 bases align to TRBD1. This CDR3 has 15 amino acids. J was trimmed by 1 base and V by 6 bases; bases with no gene match: 5. Germline CDR1 LNHDA, CDR2 SQIVND (reference sequence).

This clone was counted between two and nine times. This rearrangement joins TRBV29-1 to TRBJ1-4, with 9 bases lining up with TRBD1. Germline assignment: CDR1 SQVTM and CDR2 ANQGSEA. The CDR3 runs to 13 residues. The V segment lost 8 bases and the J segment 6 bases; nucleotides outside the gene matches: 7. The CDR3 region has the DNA TGCAGCTTCCAACAGGGGGCAGATGAAAAACTGTTTTTT. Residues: CSFQQGADEKLFF.

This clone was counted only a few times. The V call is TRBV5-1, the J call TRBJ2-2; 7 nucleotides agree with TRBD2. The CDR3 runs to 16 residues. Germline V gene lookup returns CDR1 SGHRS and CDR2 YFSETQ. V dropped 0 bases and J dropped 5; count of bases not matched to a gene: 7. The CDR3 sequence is CASSLGVSGSTGELFF. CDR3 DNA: TGCGCCAGCAGCTTGGGAGTTAGCGGGTCGACCGGGGAGCTGTTTTTT.

CDR3 sequence reads: CASSAGLVMEQYF. The CDR3 bases are TGCGCCAGCAGTGCAGGTTTGGTGATGGAGCAGTACTTC. J is TRBJ2-7 and V is TRBV5-1; D is unresolved. Germline CDR1 SGHRS, CDR2 YFSETQ. The V gene lost 5 bases and the J gene lost 7 bases, with 16 bases spanning the gap. The CDR3 consists of 13 residues.

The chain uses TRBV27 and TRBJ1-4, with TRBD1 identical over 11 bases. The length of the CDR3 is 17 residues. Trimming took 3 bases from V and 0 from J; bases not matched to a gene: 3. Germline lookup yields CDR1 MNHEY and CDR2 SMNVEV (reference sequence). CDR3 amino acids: CASSFLGQGATNEKLFF. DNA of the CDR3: TGTGCCAGCAGTTTCCTGGGACAGGGGGCAACTAATGAAAAACTGTTTTTT. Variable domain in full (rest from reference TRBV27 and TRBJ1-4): EAQVTQNPRYLITVTGKKLTVTCSQNMNHEYMSWYRQDPGLGLRQIYYSMNVEVTDKGDVPEGYKVSRKEKRNFPLILESPSPNQTSLYFCASSFLGQGATNEKLFFGSGTQLSVL.